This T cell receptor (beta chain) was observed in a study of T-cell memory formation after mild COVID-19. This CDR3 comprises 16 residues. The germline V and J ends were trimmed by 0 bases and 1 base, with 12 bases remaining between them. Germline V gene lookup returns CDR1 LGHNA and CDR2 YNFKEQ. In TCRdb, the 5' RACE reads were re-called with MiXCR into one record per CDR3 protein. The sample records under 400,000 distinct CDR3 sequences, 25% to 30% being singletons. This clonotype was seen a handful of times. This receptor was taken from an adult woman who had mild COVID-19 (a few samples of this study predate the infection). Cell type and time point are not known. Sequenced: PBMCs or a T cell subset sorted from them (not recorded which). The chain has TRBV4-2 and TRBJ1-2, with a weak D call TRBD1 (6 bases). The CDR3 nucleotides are TGTGCCAGCAGCCAAGATTGGGCAGGGGATAACTATGGCTACACCTTC. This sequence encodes CASSQDWAGDNYGYTF.